This T cell receptor beta chain was recovered during a study of Ad26.COV2.S vaccination and SARS-CoV-2 variants listed by TCRdb under 2021. General notes on the study: Donors in the vaccine arm were drawn from COV1001, a phase I-IIa trial of Ad26.COV2.S in healthy adults that was multicentre, randomized, double-blind and placebo-controlled. Dosing of Ad26.COV2.S was intramuscular, at either 5x10^10 or 1x10^11 viral particles, delivered as one shot or as two shots spaced 56 days apart. The specificity and breadth of SARS-CoV-2-reactive T cell receptors after Ad26.COV2.S vaccination were assessed by TCRbeta repertoire sequencing. A total of around 32 samples were included in the TCR-sequenced set, comprising 19 Ad26.COV2.S vaccine recipients, 5 placebo recipients and 8 SARS-CoV-2 convalescent individuals. Participants in the trial were split at random into five groups of five each, receiving low-dose or high-dose Ad26.COV2.S once or twice, or else placebo on both occasions. Blinding of investigators to trial group allocation was maintained during experiments and outcome assessment.

Results the study describes overall, beyond this receptor: Compared with placebo recipients, Ad26.COV2.S recipients showed higher spike-specific TCR breadth (P = 0.0014). The study was not powered for comparison of responses between vaccine doses or regimens. The authors noted that total T cell responses may have been underestimated by the TCR breadth and depth analyses. Comparable non-spike TCR breadth was observed between vaccine and placebo recipients, consistent with only spike being contained in the vaccine. Substantial breadth of spike-specific CD8+ and CD4+ T cell responses was reported after vaccination.

A word on this clone: Its antigen is not yet known. No base qualities exist here, and no much larger clone lies one base off it.

The CDR3 contains 14 residues, cysteine and phenylalanine counted. Only the CDR3 region is kept as DNA, spanning 42 bases read in frame from base 1. Trimming accounts for 6 bases at V and 6 bases at J, while the number of junction bases matched to no gene is 6. According to the germline V gene, CDR1 reads MNHEY and CDR2 reads SVGAGI. The meaning of the sample's treatment or condition label: approximately 18 received Ad26.COV2.S at low or high dose, single or two shots; about 5 received placebo; per-sample allocation not given. For vaccine and placebo recipients, the sequenced repertoires came from samples collected on day 63 after the first injection. Cohort 1b enrolled roughly 25 adults aged 18-55 years at a single site in Boston, USA, between 29 July and 7 August 2020. Ad26.COV2.S was a replication-incompetent adenovirus type 26 vector expressing a prefusion-stabilized SARS-CoV-2 spike protein from the original Wuhan strain.

The immunoSEQ Assay was used to sequence TCRbeta CDR3 regions. After extraction, genomic DNA underwent amplification by bias-controlled multiplex PCR, followed by high-throughput sequencing. In the paper's pipeline: Collapsing and filtering of sequences were performed to quantify the absolute abundance of each unique TCRbeta CDR3 region. T cell fraction was estimated by normalizing TCRbeta template counts to usable DNA, which was measured by amplifying reference genes present in all nucleated cells. Repertoire TCRs were annotated as SARS-CoV-2-specific by exact matching of V gene, CDR3 amino acid sequence and J gene to a known reactive TCR set. The reference SARS-CoV-2 TCR set was derived from MIRA and filtered for enrichment in COVID-19-positive ImmuneCODE repertoires, a step that removed public or cross-reactive TCRs. Drawing on the MIRA antigens, annotated TCRs were analysed further at the level of specific ORF or position within ORF. Breadth was defined as the number of annotated unique rearrangements divided by the total number of unique productive rearrangements, and depth was defined as the summed frequency of the annotated unique rearrangements. Two-sided Wilcoxon rank-sum tests were used to compare TCR breadth between groups. Entries here come from immuneACCESS through TCRdb and include only in-frame sequences with V and J called. Some clones fail to appear in such tables; in the studies checked, an unresolved V gene covers under half of the shortfall, and the cause of the remainder is unknown. V, J and clone size were drawn from that table, and D and trimming were deduced from the DNA. Counted in this sample were some 520,000 clones; approximately 88% of them appeared once. Of the sample, roughly 13% falls within the top ten clones.

Sequenced here: peripheral blood, sampled in a trial of Ad26.COV2.S vaccine versus placebo. This TCR was sampled from a person aged 18 to 65 who received the Ad26.COV2.S COVID-19 vaccine or a placebo. The chain uses TRBV6-5 and TRBJ1-4; 8 central nucleotides agree with TRBD1. The CDR3 sequence is CASSTDRGYEKLFF. The nucleotide sequence is TGTGCCAGCAGCACCGACAGGGGTTATGAAAAACTGTTTTTT.